Listed here are 5 T cell receptor beta chains from one sample, sequenced in a study of regulatory T cells in long-lasting Graves disease. The time point here: newly diagnosed GD, antithyroid drugs for less than 3 months. PBMCs were the source of the RNA used for TCR sequencing. The TCR beta library used iRepertoire HTBI primers with Arm-PCR amplification of CDR3. TCRdb reprocessed the multiplex PCR reads via MiXCR and lists one record per CDR3 protein. The data show approximately 360,000 distinct CDR3 sequences, 12% seen once. This same sample was also part of a study on T cells in Graves' hyperthyroidism and ophthalmopathy.

Sequenced material: peripheral blood mononuclear cells (PBMCs), taken at new diagnosis, from a patient treated with antithyroid drugs. All receptors derive from a woman younger than 30 with Graves disease.

This clonotype has ten or more counts. J is TRBJ2-1 and V is TRBV28, with D unresolved. The germline V and J ends were trimmed by 6 bases and 8 bases, with 14 bases remaining between them. The CDR3 contains 13 residues. The germline CDR1 and CDR2 sequences are MDHEN and SYDVKM. Written as DNA, the CDR3 is TGTGCCAGCAGCCCGTCTCCTGGGGATGAGCAGTTCTTC. It yields the protein CASSPSPGDEQFF.

The rearrangement joins TRBV14 to TRBJ1-1; D is unclear. CDR3 length equals 14 residues. Deletions cut 2 bases from V and 0 bases from J, with 7 bases between. In germline, CDR1 is SGHDN, CDR2 FVKESK. The CDR3 region has the DNA TGTGCCAGCAGCCAACCAATTATGAACACTGAAGCTTTCTTT. This codes for CASSQPIMNTEAFF. Using reference TRBV14 and TRBJ1-1 for the parts outside the CDR3, the full variable domain is EAGVTQFPSHSVIEKGQTVTLRCDPISGHDNLYWYRRVMGKEIKFLLHFVKESKQDESGMPNNRFLAERTGGTYSTLKVQPAELEDSGVYFCASSQPIMNTEAFFGQGTRLTVV.

On this clonotype itself: This clone may be a read error of a much larger clone one base away. This sequence joins TRBV7-8 and TRBJ2-1, with D perhaps matching TRBD2 (5 bases). This CDR3 is 20 amino acids long. Germline V gives CDR1 SGHVS, CDR2 FQNEAQ. The germline V and J ends were trimmed by 6 bases and 2 bases, with 29 bases remaining between them. DNA for the CDR3: TGTGCCAGCAGGCCAACTCTAGCCGTTGAACTGGCAACTCCCTACAATGAGCAGTTCTTC. It encodes CASRPTLAVELATPYNEQFF.

The chain links TRBV28 to TRBJ1-4; no clear D gene. The CDR3 spans 14 residues. Germline CDR1 and CDR2: MDHEN and SYDVKM. V dropped 3 bases and J dropped 5 bases, with 10 bases sitting between them. CDR3 nucleotide sequence: TGTGCCAGCAGTTTGGAGTTACCGAATGAAAAACTGTTTTTT. Translation gives CASSLELPNEKLFF.

The chain is built from TRBV18 and TRBJ1-5, with D tentatively TRBD1 (5 bases). The CDR3 contains 14 residues. The germline V gene encodes CDR1 KGHSH and CDR2 LQKENI. Trimming took 3 bases from V and 11 from J, leaving 17 bases between them. For the CDR3, the DNA is TGTGCCAGCTCACCTCTGGGGGGTAGGGAAGCCCAGCATTTT. Its protein is CASSPLGGREAQHF. Complete variable domain (other parts from reference TRBV18 and TRBJ1-5): NAGVMQNPRHLVRRRGQEARLRCSPMKGHSHVYWYRQLPEEGLKFMVYLQKENIIDESGMPKERFSAEFPKEGPSILRIQQVVRGDSAAYFCASSPLGGREAQHFGDGTRLSIL.